This entry is about one T cell receptor (beta chain). The germline V gene has CDR1 SEHNR and CDR2 FQNEAQ (reference sequence). The CDR3 sequence is 15 residues long. Trimming at V came to 6 bases and at J to 8 bases, leaving 12 bases not matched to a gene. This sample is part of a study of shared clonotypes between healthy human individuals. Sequenced by immunoSEQ multiplex PCR; TCRdb stores in-frame clones only, minus some. The sample holds fewer than 1 million clones, around 96% seen once. Naive CD8 cells, CD45RO-negative and positively selected for CCR7, excluded terminally differentiated effector memory CD45RA+ cells.

The origin of this receptor is a man aged 30 to 39 in good health. The sample comprised naive CD8+ T cells sorted from blood. The J gene is TRBJ1-2, the V gene TRBV7-9; 10 nucleotides agree with TRBD1. CDR3 region: CASRPGTGASRGYTF. The CDR3 DNA is TGTGCCAGCAGACCCGGGACAGGGGCGAGTCGGGGCTACACCTTC.